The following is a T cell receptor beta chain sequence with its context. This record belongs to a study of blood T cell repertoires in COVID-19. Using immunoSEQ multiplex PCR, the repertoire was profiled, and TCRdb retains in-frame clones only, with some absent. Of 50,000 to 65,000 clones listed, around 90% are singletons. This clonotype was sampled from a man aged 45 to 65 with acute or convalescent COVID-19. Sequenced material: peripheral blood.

The CDR3 DNA reads TGTGCCACCAGTGATGGCCTAGGTACGCAGTATTTT. Amino acid sequence: CATSDGLGTQYF. This sequence joins TRBV24-1 and TRBJ2-3; D is uncertain. Deletions cut 3 bases from V and 8 bases from J, with 8 bases between. CDR3 length: 12 amino acids. The V gene's germline CDR1 is KGHDR and CDR2 SFDVKD.